This T cell receptor (beta chain) derives from a study of blood T cells in healthy people across ages. Study findings and constraints: Relative to aged donors, long-lived donors carried more naive CD4+ cells and displayed higher diversity. No one knew whether donors had CMV, which possibly confounded expanded clonotype changes. Older age coincided with a roughly linear decline in TCR beta diversity per million T cells.

With a J-beta primer mix and a sample-barcoded 5' primer, a second PCR ran about 7 to 11 cycles. From the 5' RACE reads, TCRdb called clonotypes with MiXCR, one entry per CDR3 protein. The sample holds hundreds of thousands of distinct CDR3 sequences; 21% are singletons and the top ten take roughly 3.9%. Looked up from germline, CDR1 is LNHNV and CDR2 is YYDKDF (reference sequence). The CDR3 contains 14 residues. Trimming removed 5 bases from V and 6 bases from J; junction bases left unmatched: 5. For this clonotype: Its antigen is not known.

This receptor was taken from a man aged 70-80 years in good health. This chain connects TRBV15 to TRBJ2-1; 9 bases map to TRBD1. Source material: blood. For the CDR3, the DNA is TGTGCCACCAGCCTAGGGGGACAGGGCAATGAGCAGTTCTTC. This gives the protein CATSLGGQGNEQFF.